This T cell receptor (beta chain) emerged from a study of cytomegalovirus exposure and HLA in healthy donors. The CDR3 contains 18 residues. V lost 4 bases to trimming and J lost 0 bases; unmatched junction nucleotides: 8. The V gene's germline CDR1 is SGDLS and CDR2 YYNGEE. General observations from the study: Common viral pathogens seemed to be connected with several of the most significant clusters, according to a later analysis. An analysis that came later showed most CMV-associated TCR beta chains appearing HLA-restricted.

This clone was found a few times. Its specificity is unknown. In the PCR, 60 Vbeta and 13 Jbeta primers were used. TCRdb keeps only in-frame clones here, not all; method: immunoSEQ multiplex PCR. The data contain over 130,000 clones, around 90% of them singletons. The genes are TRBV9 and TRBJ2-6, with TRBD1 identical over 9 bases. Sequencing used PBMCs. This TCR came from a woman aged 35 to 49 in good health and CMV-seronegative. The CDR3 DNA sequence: TGTGCCAGCAGCCCCAGGACAGGGGATGCCTCTGGGGCCAACGTCCTGACTTTC. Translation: CASSPRTGDASGANVLTF.